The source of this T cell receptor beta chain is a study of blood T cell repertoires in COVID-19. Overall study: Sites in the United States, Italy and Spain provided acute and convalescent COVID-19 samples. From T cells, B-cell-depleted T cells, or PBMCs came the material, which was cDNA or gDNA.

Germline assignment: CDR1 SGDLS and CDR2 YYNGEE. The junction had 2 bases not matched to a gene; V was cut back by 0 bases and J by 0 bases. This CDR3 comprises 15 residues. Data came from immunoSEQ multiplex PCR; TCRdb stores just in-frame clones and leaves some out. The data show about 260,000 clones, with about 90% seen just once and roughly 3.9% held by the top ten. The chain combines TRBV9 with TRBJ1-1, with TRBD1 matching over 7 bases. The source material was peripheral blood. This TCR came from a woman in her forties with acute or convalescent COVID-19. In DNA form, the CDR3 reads TGTGCCAGCAGCGTAGAGGGACAGCTGAACACTGAAGCTTTCTTT. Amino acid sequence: CASSVEGQLNTEAFF.